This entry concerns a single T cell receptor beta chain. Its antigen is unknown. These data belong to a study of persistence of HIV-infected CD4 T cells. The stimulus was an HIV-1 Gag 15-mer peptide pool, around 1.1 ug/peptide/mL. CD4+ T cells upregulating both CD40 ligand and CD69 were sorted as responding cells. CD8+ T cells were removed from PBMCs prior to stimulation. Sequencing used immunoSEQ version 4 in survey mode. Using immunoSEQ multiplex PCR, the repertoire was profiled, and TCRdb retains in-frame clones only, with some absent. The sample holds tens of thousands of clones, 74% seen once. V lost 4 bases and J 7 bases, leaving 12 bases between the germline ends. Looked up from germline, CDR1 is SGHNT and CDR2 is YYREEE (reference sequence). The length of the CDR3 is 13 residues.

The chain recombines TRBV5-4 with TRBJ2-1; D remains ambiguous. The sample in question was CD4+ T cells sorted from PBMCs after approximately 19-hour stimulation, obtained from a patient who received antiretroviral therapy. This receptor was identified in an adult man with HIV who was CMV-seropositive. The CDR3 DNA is TGTGCCAGCAGCCCAGACGCGTGGAATGAGCAGTTCTTC. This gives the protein CASSPDAWNEQFF.